The rows below give T cell receptor beta chains drawn from one sample of a study of cytotoxic CD8 clonotypes in ibrutinib-treated CLL. TCRdb's table, derived via immunoSEQ multiplex PCR, lists solely in-frame clones and lacks some. The sample has tens of thousands of clones; less than 90% are singletons. The sample was PBMCs, taken after 24 months of ibrutinib treatment. The receptors were gathered from a human donor with chronic lymphocytic leukemia. Each CDR3 is given with its conserved first and last residue. D genes are given only for firm matches. Where a row states a size, it is once, few, many or the class of an expanded clone; other rows omit it.

d_call | clone_size | j_call | v_call | cdr3_aa | cdr3_nt
- | - | TRBJ1-4 | TRBV10-3 | CAIGGTDEKLFF | TGTGCCATCGGGGGGACGGATGAAAAACTGTTTTTT
- | - | TRBJ2-1 | TRBV11-2 | CASSLGPYPSSYNEQFF | TGTGCCAGCAGCCTAGGTCCCTACCCAAGCTCCTACAATGAGCAGTTCTTC
- | - | TRBJ2-7 | TRBV7-2 | CASSSQPAGEQYF | TGTGCCAGCAGCTCCCAGCCGGCGGGCGAGCAGTACTTC
- | - | TRBJ2-5 | TRBV5-5 | CASSFILKTGQETQYF | TGTGCCAGCAGCTTCATCCTAAAAACAGGACAAGAGACCCAGTACTTC
- | once | TRBJ1-2 | TRBV27 | CASSLGGGVNGYTF | TGTGCCAGCAGTTTGGGGGGGGGCGTTAATGGCTACACCTTC
- | once | TRBJ2-1 | TRBV7-3 | CASSLLWASPNEQFF | TGTGCCAGCAGCTTATTGTGGGCTAGCCCCAATGAGCAGTTCTTC
- | - | TRBJ2-7 | TRBV15 | CATSRDRGSYEQYF | TGTGCCACCAGCAGAGATAGGGGTTCCTACGAGCAGTACTTC
- | - | TRBJ2-3 | TRBV30 | CAWSVLRSTQYF | TGTGCCTGGAGTGTACTCAGAAGTACGCAGTATTTT
- | - | TRBJ2-6 | TRBV7-3 | CASSFSGANVLTF | TGTGCCAGCAGCTTTTCTGGGGCCAACGTCCTGACTTTC
TRBD2 | - | TRBJ2-2 | TRBV7-2 | CASSPDIIAGGSGELFF | TGTGCCAGCAGCCCGGATATCATAGCGGGAGGGTCCGGGGAGCTGTTTTTT
- | - | TRBJ2-3 | TRBV7-9 | CASSNRWDHTDTQYF | TGTGCCAGCAGCAACCGGTGGGACCACACAGATACGCAGTATTTT
- | - | TRBJ2-1 | TRBV6-1 | CASSGDLWQFF | TGTGCCAGCAGTGGGGACTTGTGGCAGTTCTTC
- | - | TRBJ2-5 | TRBV7-2 | CASSLAVQETQYF | TGTGCCAGCAGCTTAGCGGTTCAAGAGACCCAGTACTTC
TRBD1 | - | TRBJ2-7 | TRBV7-6 | CASSSQETGEQYF | TGTGCCAGCAGCTCACAAGAGACAGGGGAGCAGTACTTC
- | - | TRBJ1-1 | TRBV29-1 | CSVAQRYTEAFF | TGCAGCGTTGCTCAGCGGTACACTGAAGCTTTCTTT
- | - | TRBJ2-7 | TRBV6-5 | CASSKTGLDFYEQYF | TGTGCCAGCAGTAAGACGGGACTGGACTTCTACGAGCAGTACTTC
- | - | TRBJ2-7 | TRBV5-1 | CASGLEPYEQYF | TGCGCCAGCGGATTGGAACCTTACGAGCAGTACTTC
- | - | TRBJ2-1 | TRBV28 | CASSLLGDEQFF | TGTGCCAGCAGTTTATTGGGGGATGAGCAGTTCTTC
- | - | TRBJ2-2 | TRBV6-5 | CASRAALTGELFF | TGTGCCAGCAGAGCGGCGCTCACCGGGGAGCTGTTTTTT
- | - | TRBJ2-2 | TRBV9 | CASSVFGGGNTGELFF | TGTGCCAGCAGCGTATTCGGGGGAGGGAACACCGGGGAGCTGTTTTTT
- | - | TRBJ1-1 | TRBV19 | CASSLDSYTEAFF | TGTGCCAGTAGCCTGGACAGCTACACTGAAGCTTTCTTT
TRBD2 | - | TRBJ2-2 | TRBV15 | CATSRGSSGKGELFF | TGTGCCACCAGCAGAGGATCTAGCGGGAAGGGGGAGCTGTTTTTT